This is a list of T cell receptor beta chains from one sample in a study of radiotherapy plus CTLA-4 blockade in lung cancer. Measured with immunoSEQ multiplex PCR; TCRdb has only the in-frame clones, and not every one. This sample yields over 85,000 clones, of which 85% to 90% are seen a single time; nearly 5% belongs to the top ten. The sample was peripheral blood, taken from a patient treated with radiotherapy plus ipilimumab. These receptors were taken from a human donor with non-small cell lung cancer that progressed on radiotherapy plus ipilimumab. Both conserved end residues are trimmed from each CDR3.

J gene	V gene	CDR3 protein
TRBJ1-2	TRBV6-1	ASSEIEGPGYT
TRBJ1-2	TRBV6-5	ATLPRGQVYGYT
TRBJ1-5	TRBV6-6	ASTDRDGRNQPQH
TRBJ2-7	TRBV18	ASSPGLAGELY
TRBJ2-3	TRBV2	ASSLTGGSTDTQY
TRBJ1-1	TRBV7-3	ASSLGVSGEAF
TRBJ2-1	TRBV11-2	ASTRNGVAGNNEQF
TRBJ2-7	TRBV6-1	ASSEGIAGGPRQY
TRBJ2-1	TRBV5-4	ASSFGGTRGEQF
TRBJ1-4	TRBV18	ASSPRGGINEKLF
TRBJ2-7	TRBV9	ASSVGQGHTYEQY
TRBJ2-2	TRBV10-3	AISEIQGSGELF
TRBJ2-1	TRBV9	ASSVVVHYNEQF
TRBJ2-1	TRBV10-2	ASSEGQGGYNEQF
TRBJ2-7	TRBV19	ASSIGVNYEQY
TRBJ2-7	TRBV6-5	ASSRGTGSTYEQY
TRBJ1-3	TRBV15	ATSSDLVSGNTIY
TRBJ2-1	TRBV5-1	ASSLVASGGYNEQF
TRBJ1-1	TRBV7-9	ASSSHRGGANTEAF